This TCR beta chain was sequenced during a study of cytomegalovirus exposure and HLA in healthy donors. Findings and limits, study-wide: Some V segments, TRBV6-2 and TRBV6-3 among them, were indistinguishable and were therefore excluded. The only immune exposure information that was available was CMV serostatus. When the data were analyzed later, several of the most significant clusters appeared to be linked to common viral pathogens. It was around 160 TCR beta chains that were listed as cytomegalovirus-associated.

The V end was cut by 1 base, the J end by 4 bases, with 13 bases between. This CDR3 is built from 16 residues. Per germline, CDR1 MGHRA and CDR2 YSYEKL. Amplification used 60 Vbeta primers and 13 Jbeta primers. The data were produced by immunoSEQ multiplex PCR, yet TCRdb's version contains in-frame clones alone and is incomplete. The data show tens of thousands of clones, with under 85% seen just once and roughly 47% held by the top ten. Note on this clone: Its antigen is currently unknown.

The sequenced sample consisted of PBMCs. V is TRBV4-1 and J is TRBJ1-4; D possibly corresponds to TRBD1 (5 bases). The receptor was derived from a man aged 45-65 years in good health and CMV-seropositive. CDR3 region: CASSQGVQELNEKLFF. CDR3 in DNA: TGCGCCAGCAGCCAAGGGGTACAGGAGCTTAATGAAAAACTGTTTTTT.